This TCR beta chain was observed in a study of cytomegalovirus exposure and HLA in healthy donors. About the study: For the roughly 390 genotyped donors, roughly 81% fell within the Caucasian-associated ancestry cluster. The study's findings and limits: TRBV6-2, TRBV6-3 and some other V segments were unresolvable in 87-base-pair reads.

Researchers ran the PCR with 60 Vbeta and 13 Jbeta primers. The protocol was immunoSEQ multiplex PCR, while the TCRdb copy is restricted to in-frame clones and leaves out a portion. In all, the sample yields approximately 120,000 clones. Trimming pared 1 base from V and 2 bases from J, leaving 11 bases between. The CDR3 extends over 15 amino acids. The V gene's germline CDR1 is PRHDT and CDR2 FYEKMQ (reference sequence). Comments on this clone: Its target is not known.

Sequenced input: PBMCs. This receptor was obtained from a man aged 40-55 years in good health and CMV-seronegative. This rearrangement joins TRBV13 to TRBJ1-1; D gene unclear. The CDR3 coding sequence is TGTGCCAGCAGCTTAGTGTCCGTAGTTAACACTGAAGCTTTCTTT. This translates into CASSLVSVVNTEAFF.